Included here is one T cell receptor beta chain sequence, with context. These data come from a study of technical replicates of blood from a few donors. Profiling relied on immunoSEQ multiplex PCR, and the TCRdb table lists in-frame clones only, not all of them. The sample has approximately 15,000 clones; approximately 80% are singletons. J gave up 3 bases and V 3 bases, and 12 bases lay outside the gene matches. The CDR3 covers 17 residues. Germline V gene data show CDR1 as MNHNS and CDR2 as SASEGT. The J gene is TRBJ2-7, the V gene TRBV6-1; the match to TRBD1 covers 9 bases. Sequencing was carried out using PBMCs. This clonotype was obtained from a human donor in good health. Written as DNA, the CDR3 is TGTGCCAGCAGTGAGCTGAGACCCGGGACAGGGTACTACGAGCAGTACTTC. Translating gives CASSELRPGTGYYEQYF.